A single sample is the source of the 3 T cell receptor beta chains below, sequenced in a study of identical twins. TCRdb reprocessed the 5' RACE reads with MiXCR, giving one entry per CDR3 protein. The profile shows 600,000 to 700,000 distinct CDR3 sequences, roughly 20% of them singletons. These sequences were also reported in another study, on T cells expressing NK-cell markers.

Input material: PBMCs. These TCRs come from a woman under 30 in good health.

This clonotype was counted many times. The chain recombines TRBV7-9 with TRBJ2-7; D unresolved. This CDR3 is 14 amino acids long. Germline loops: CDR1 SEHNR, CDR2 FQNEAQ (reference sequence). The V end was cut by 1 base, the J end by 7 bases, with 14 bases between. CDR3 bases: TGTGCCAGCAGCTTAGGCGGTCCGGGTCGAGAGCAGTACTTC. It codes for CASSLGGPGREQYF.

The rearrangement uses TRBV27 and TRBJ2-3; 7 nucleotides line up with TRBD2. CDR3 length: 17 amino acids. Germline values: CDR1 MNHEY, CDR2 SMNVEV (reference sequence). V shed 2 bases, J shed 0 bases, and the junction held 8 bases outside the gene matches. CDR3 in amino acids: CASSLVPGGSSTDTQYF. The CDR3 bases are TGTGCCAGCAGTTTAGTCCCGGGGGGTTCTAGCACAGATACGCAGTATTTT.

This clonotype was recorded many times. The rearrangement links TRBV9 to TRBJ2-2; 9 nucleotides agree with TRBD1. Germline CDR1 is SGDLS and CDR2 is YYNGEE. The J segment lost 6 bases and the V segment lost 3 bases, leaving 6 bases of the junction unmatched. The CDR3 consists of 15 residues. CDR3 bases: TGTGCCAGCAGCGCCCGGGACAGGGTTGCCGGGGAGCTGTTTTTT. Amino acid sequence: CASSARDRVAGELFF.